This record covers a single TCR beta chain. It was with unique molecular identifiers that the TCRbeta library was prepared. TCRdb reanalysed the PCR reads using MiXCR and keeps one entry per CDR3 protein. The data hold 500,000 or so distinct CDR3 sequences, with about 31% observed a single time. V lost 1 base, J lost 2 bases, and 10 bases lay in between. The CDR3 is 15 residues long. Germline assignment: CDR1 SGHTA and CDR2 FQGNSA. This sample is part of a study of T-cell reconstitution after alpha-beta-depleted transplantation in children. The chain couples TRBV7-2 to TRBJ2-3, with D possibly called TRBD1 or TRBD2 (5 bases each). This specimen consisted of PBMCs from the stem cell graft donor, obtained from the stem cell graft. This receptor was taken from a human donor who donated a stem cell graft to a child with aplastic anemia. The CDR3: CASSLVGADTDTQYF. The CDR3 coding sequence is TGTGCCAGCAGCTTAGTCGGGGCGGACACAGATACGCAGTATTTT.